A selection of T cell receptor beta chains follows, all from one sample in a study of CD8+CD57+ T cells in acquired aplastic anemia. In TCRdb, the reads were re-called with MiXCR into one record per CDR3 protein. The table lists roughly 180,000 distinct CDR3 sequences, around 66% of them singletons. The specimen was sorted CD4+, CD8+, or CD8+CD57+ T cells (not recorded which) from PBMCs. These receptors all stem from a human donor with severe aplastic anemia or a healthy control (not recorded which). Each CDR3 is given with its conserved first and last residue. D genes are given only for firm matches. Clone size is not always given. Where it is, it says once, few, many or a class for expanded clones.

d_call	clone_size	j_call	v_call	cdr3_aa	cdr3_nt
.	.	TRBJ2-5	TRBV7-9	CASSSTGTEETQYF	TGTGCCAGCAGCTCAACTGGGACGGAAGAGACCCAGTACTTC
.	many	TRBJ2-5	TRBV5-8	CASSLWVQETQYF	TGTGCCAGCAGCTTGTGGGTTCAGGAGACCCAGTACTTC
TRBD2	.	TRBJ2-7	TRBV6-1	CASSESRTSARVEEQYF	TGTGCCAGCAGTGAATCTCGGACTAGCGCGAGGGTGGAAGAGCAGTACTTC
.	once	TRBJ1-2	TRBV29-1	CSVELWGADGYTF	TGCAGCGTTGAGTTGTGGGGGGCTGATGGCTACACCTTC
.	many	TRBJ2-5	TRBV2	CASSPAYGADQETQYF	TGTGCCAGCAGCCCCGCGTACGGGGCTGACCAAGAGACCCAGTACTTC
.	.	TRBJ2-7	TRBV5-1	CASSLSGGGQYF	TGCGCCAGCAGCTTGAGCGGTGGCGGGCAGTACTTC
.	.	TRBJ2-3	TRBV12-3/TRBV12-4	CASRATSTDTQYF	TGTGCCAGCAGGGCGACTAGCACAGATACGCAGTATTTT
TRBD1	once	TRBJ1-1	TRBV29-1	CSVSGQMNTEAFF	TGCAGCGTCTCGGGACAGATGAACACTGAAGCTTTCTTT
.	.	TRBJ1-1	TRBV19	CASSIGRGGLIGAFF	TGTGCCAGTAGTATTGGCAGGGGCGGACTGATTGGAGCTTTCTTT
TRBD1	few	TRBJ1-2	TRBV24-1	CATSDRDRVAGYTF	TGTGCCACCAGTGATCGGGACAGGGTTGCTGGCTACACCTTC
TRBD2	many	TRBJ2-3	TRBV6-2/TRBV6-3	CASSQLAGETDTQYF	TGTGCCAGCAGCCAACTAGCGGGGGAGACAGATACGCAGTATTTT
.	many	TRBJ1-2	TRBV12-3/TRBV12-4	CASMKDPPGYTF	TGTGCCAGCATGAAAGACCCTCCCGGCTACACCTTC
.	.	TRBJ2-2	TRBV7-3	CASSFRVPHIGELFF	TGTGCCAGCAGCTTCCGGGTCCCTCATATAGGGGAGCTGTTTTTT
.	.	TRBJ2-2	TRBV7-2	CASSRQDGSINAGELFF	TGTGCCAGCAGCCGCCAGGACGGAAGCATTAACGCCGGGGAGCTGTTTTTT
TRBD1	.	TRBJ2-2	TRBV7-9	CASSPGTEGNTGELFF	TGTGCCAGCAGCCCCGGGACAGAAGGGAACACCGGGGAGCTGTTTTTT
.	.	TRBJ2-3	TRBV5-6	CASSLVGLGTDTQYF	TGTGCCAGCAGCTTGGTAGGGTTAGGGACAGATACGCAGTATTTT
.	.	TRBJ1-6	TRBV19	CASSTRTDNSPLHF	TGTGCCAGTAGTACCCGGACGGATAATTCACCCCTCCACTTT
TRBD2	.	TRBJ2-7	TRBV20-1	CSARDRGAGGPGSEQYF	TGCAGTGCTAGAGATCGAGGTGCGGGAGGGCCTGGGAGCGAGCAGTACTTC
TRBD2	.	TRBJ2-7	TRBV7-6	CASSLIPSGSNEQYF	TGTGCCAGCAGCTTAATTCCTAGCGGGAGCAACGAGCAGTACTTC
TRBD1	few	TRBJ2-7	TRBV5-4	CASSTGGQGWNEQYF	TGTGCCAGCTCCACCGGGGGACAGGGGTGGAACGAGCAGTACTTC
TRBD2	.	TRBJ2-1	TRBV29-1	CSVASSGNNEQFF	TGCAGCGTGGCCTCTAGCGGGAATAATGAGCAGTTCTTC
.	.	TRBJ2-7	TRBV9	CASSVVIDSYEQYF	TGTGCCAGCAGCGTAGTTATAGACAGCTACGAGCAGTACTTC
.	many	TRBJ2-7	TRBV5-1	CTSSLAVPADEQYF	TGCACCAGCAGCTTGGCCGTACCCGCGGACGAGCAGTACTTC
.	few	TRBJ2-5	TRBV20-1	CSASQRIFDETQYF	TGCAGTGCTTCCCAGCGGATCTTCGACGAGACCCAGTACTTC
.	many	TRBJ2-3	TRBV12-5	CASADFSSTDTQYF	TGTGCTAGTGCCGACTTTTCTAGCACAGATACGCAGTATTTT
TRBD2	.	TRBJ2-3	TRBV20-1	CSARESSGGTDTQYF	TGCAGTGCTAGGGAGTCTAGCGGGGGCACAGATACGCAGTATTTT
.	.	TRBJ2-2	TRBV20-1	CSAREMNTGELFF	TGCAGTGCTAGGGAGATGAACACCGGGGAGCTGTTTTTT
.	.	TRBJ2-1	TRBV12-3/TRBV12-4	CASSFPGDSSYNEQFF	TGTGCCAGCAGTTTCCCGGGGGACAGCTCCTACAATGAGCAGTTCTTC
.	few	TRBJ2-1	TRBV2	CASSEGSNEQFF	TGTGCCAGCAGTGAGGGCAGCAATGAGCAGTTCTTC